The 25 T cell receptor beta chains below were found in one sample sequenced in a study of blood T cell repertoires in COVID-19. The assay was immunoSEQ multiplex PCR, and TCRdb's table has in-frame clones only and misses some. The sample has fewer than 250,000 clones; 65% to 85% are singletons. The source material was peripheral blood. These receptors originate from a woman in her fifties or sixties with acute or convalescent COVID-19.

The chain combines TRBV12-3 or TRBV12-4 with TRBJ1-5; 7 bases fit TRBD1. Germline trimming cut 6 bases from V and 6 bases from J; bases unmatched to any gene: 5. The CDR3 consists of 13 residues. The CDR3 DNA reads TGTGCCAGCAGCACAGGGGCAAGTCAGCCCCAGCATTTT. Translation gives CASSTGASQPQHF.

This rearrangement joins TRBV7-2 to TRBJ2-5; D may be TRBD2 (6 bases). Germline V gene lookup returns CDR1 SGHTA and CDR2 FQGNSA. The CDR3 has 16 amino acids. V was pared by 1 base and J by 5 bases, with 17 bases between. The CDR3 bases are TGTGCCAGCAGCTTAGTGGGGGGTGCCCAGCGGGAGACCCAGTACTTC. Its translation is CASSLVGGAQRETQYF.

The chain is built from TRBV3-1 (or the pseudogene TRBV3-2) and TRBJ2-1; 13 bases agree with TRBD2. The V gene end was trimmed by 1 base and the J gene end by 8 bases; junction bases not matched to a gene: 11. The CDR3 extends over 18 amino acids. In germline, CDR1 is LGHDT, CDR2 YNNKEL (reference sequence). CDR3 bases: TGTGCCAGCAGCCAAGCCTCACTAGCGGGAGGGCCTTCTGATGAGCAGTTCTTC. This translates into CASSQASLAGGPSDEQFF.

The chain links TRBV5-4 to TRBJ1-2; D may be TRBD1 (6 bases). The CDR3 extends over 15 amino acids. Germline V gene data show CDR1 as SGHNT and CDR2 as YYREEE (reference sequence). Deletions cut 4 bases from V and 0 bases from J, with 13 bases between. The CDR3 DNA sequence: TGTGCCAGCAGCCTAGACAGGACAGCTAACTATGGCTACACCTTC. Its translation is CASSLDRTANYGYTF. The variable domain in full, completed from reference TRBV5-4 and TRBJ1-2, reads ETGVTQSPTHLIKTRGQQVTLRCSSQSGHNTVSWYQQALGQGPQFIFQYYREEENGRGNFPPRFSGLQFPNYSSELNVNALELDDSALYLCASSLDRTANYGYTFGSGTRLTVV.

The table lists this clone with a few counts. The chain has TRBV5-1 and TRBJ1-1; 7 nucleotides match TRBD1. The CDR3 has 13 residues. Per the germline V gene, CDR1 is SGHRS and CDR2 is YFSETQ. Trimming at V came to 1 base and at J to 4 bases, leaving 1 base not matched to a gene. In nucleotides, the CDR3 is TGCGCCAGCAGCTTGCGGACAGGCACTGAAGCTTTCTTT. It translates to CASSLRTGTEAFF. Based on the CDR3 plus reference TRBV5-1 and TRBJ1-1, the full variable domain is KAGVTQTPRYLIKTRGQQVTLSCSPISGHRSVSWYQQTPGQGLQFLFEYFSETQRNKGNFPGRFSGRQFSNSRSEMNVSTLELGDSALYLCASSLRTGTEAFFGQGTRLTVV.

The chain joins TRBV18 to TRBJ2-3; 7 nucleotides align to TRBD2. CDR3 length: 15 residues. The germline gives CDR1 KGHSH, CDR2 LQKENI. Unmatched junction bases numbered 8, after V lost 5 bases and J lost 3 bases. This CDR3 reads CASSWSGTKTDTQYF. For the CDR3, the DNA is TGTGCCAGCTCATGGAGCGGGACTAAAACAGATACGCAGTATTTT.

V gene TRBV7-8 combines with J gene TRBJ2-3, with a tentative D call TRBD2 (6 bases). Germline V CDR1 and CDR2: SGHVS, FQNEAQ. CDR3 length equals 16 residues. V lost 1 base and J lost 2, with 13 bases in between. CDR3 nucleotides: TGTGCCAGCAGCTTAGAGGTAGCGGTGATCACAGATACGCAGTATTTT. This encodes CASSLEVAVITDTQYF.

The V and J genes are TRBV10-1 and TRBJ2-1; a weak D match, TRBD1 (6 bases). The V gene's germline CDR1 is WNHNN and CDR2 SYGVQD (reference sequence). V was cut by 6 bases and J by 11 bases, with 14 bases left in between. This CDR3 comprises 12 residues. The CDR3 spells CASRGVGGQQFF. The DNA for the CDR3 is TGCGCCAGCAGGGGGGTAGGGGGACAGCAGTTCTTC.

The V gene is TRBV5-6, the J gene TRBJ2-7; tentatively, D is TRBD2 (5 bases). CDR3 length equals 13 residues. V lost 0 bases, J lost 7 bases, and 11 bases lay in between. CDR1 and CDR2 from the germline V gene are SGHDT and YYEEEE. CDR3 amino acids: CASSLEFPGEQYF. As DNA, the CDR3 is TGTGCCAGCAGCTTGGAGTTCCCGGGAGAGCAGTACTTC. The variable domain in full, with the rest retrieved from reference TRBV5-6 and TRBJ2-7, is DAGVTQSPTHLIKTRGQQVTLRCSPKSGHDTVSWYQQALGQGPQFIFQYYEEEERQRGNFPDRFSGHQFPNYSSELNVNALLLGDSALYLCASSLEFPGEQYFGPGTRLTVT.

The chain is built from TRBV6-1 and TRBJ2-1; TRBD1 matches 12 bases. This CDR3 has 17 amino acids. The V segment lost 3 bases and the J segment 13 bases; nucleotides outside the gene matches: 16. Germline V gives CDR1 MNHNS, CDR2 SASEGT. The CDR3 sequence is CASSEGQGAVGVKAQFF. In DNA, the CDR3 is TGTGCCAGCAGTGAGGGACAGGGGGCGGTGGGAGTCAAGGCACAGTTCTTC.

The genes are TRBV7-8 and TRBJ2-5; 12 nucleotides agree with TRBD2. Germline CDR1 is SGHVS and CDR2 is FQNEAQ. The CDR3 sequence is 17 residues long. V lost 1 base and J lost 9; bases outside the gene matches: 12. The CDR3 nucleotides are TGTGCCAGCAGCTTAGATGGACTAGCGGGACCGCTTCGGGCCCAGTACTTC. Translated: CASSLDGLAGPLRAQYF.

The V gene is TRBV5-1, the J gene TRBJ2-7; perhaps TRBD1 as D (6 bases). The CDR3 runs 15 residues. The V end was cut by 5 bases, the J end by 0 bases, with 15 bases between. CDR1 and CDR2 from the germline V gene are SGHRS and YFSETQ. DNA for the CDR3: TGCGCCAGCAGATCCTTGACAGGTAGCTCCTACGAGCAGTACTTC. Protein product: CASRSLTGSSYEQYF.

This clone was recorded once. This sequence joins TRBV5-1 and TRBJ2-1, with a weak D call TRBD2 (5 bases). Trimming took 4 bases from V and 8 from J, leaving 16 bases between them. CDR1 and CDR2 (germline): SGHRS, YFSETQ. CDR3 size: 14 residues. The CDR3: CASSPGGLVDEQFF. Written as DNA, the CDR3 is TGCGCCAGCAGCCCTGGAGGCTTGGTCGATGAGCAGTTCTTC.

The chain has TRBV6-6 and TRBJ2-7; 8 bases are a match to TRBD1. Looked up from germline, CDR1 is MNHNY and CDR2 is SVGAGI (reference sequence). This CDR3 is 16 amino acids long. Trimming took 2 bases from V and 2 from J; bases not matched to a gene: 8. This CDR3 is CASSYAFGTGTYEQYF. Written as DNA, the CDR3 is TGTGCCAGCAGTTACGCTTTCGGGACAGGTACCTACGAGCAGTACTTC.

The CDR3 bases are TGTGCCAGTAGGCGGGGGATCGGGGATTCACCCCTCCACTTT. Encoded protein: CASRRGIGDSPLHF. This chain uses TRBV27 with TRBJ1-6; TRBD1 might be the D (5 bases). Germline V gene data show CDR1 as MNHEY and CDR2 as SMNVEV (reference sequence). The CDR3 totals 14 residues. Trimming stripped 9 bases from V and 8 bases from J, with 17 bases between.

Written as DNA, the CDR3 is TGTGCCAGCAGCCAAGACTACTCCTTCTCCTACAATGAGCAGTTCTTC. This sequence encodes CASSQDYSFSYNEQFF. This chain connects TRBV14 to TRBJ2-1; no firm D call. CDR3 length equals 16 residues. Deletions cut 0 bases from V and 0 bases from J, with 9 bases between. Germline V gene sequence: CDR1 SGHDN, CDR2 FVKESK. Filled out from reference TRBV14 and TRBJ2-1, the complete variable domain reads EAGVTQFPSHSVIEKGQTVTLRCDPISGHDNLYWYRRVMGKEIKFLLHFVKESKQDESGMPNNRFLAERTGGTYSTLKVQPAELEDSGVYFCASSQDYSFSYNEQFFGPGTRLTVL.

The chain joins TRBV11-2 to TRBJ2-2; 8 bases are shared with TRBD1. V was clipped by 1 base and J by 6 bases; unmatched bases: 1. Germline CDR1 reads SGHAT; CDR2 reads FQNNGV. There are 14 residues in the CDR3. The CDR3 nucleotides read TGTGCCAGCAGCTTAGTACAGGGGGCCGGGGAGCTGTTTTTT. Protein: CASSLVQGAGELFF. The full variable domain, with the rest looked up from reference TRBV11-2 and TRBJ2-2, is EAGVAQSPRYKIIEKRQSVAFWCNPISGHATLYWYQQILGQGPKLLIQFQNNGVVDDSQLPKDRFSAERLKGVDSTLKIQPAKLEDSAVYLCASSLVQGAGELFFGEGSRLTVL.

V usage is TRBV27 and J usage is TRBJ2-7; D is perhaps TRBD1 (5 bases). The CDR3 is 13 residues long. Germline loops: CDR1 MNHEY, CDR2 SMNVEV (reference sequence). The V end was cut by 4 bases, the J end by 6 bases, with 13 bases between. CDR3 in amino acids: CASSYVQGSEQYF. CDR3 DNA sequence: TGTGCCAGCAGTTACGTCCAGGGTAGCGAGCAGTACTTC.

This clone showed up just once. The rearrangement joins TRBV19 to TRBJ2-7, with 14 positions matching TRBD2. This CDR3 spans 12 amino acids. V dropped 8 bases and J dropped 10; count of bases not matched to a gene: 4. Germline V CDR1 and CDR2: LNHDA, SQIVND (reference sequence). The CDR3 nucleotides read TGTGCCAGTGGGACTAGCGGGAGTCTTCAGTACTTC. This gives the protein CASGTSGSLQYF.

The rearrangement links TRBV7-8 to TRBJ2-1; TRBD2 matches at 8 bases. The CDR3 is 17 residues long. Germline V gene lookup returns CDR1 SGHVS and CDR2 FQNEAQ. Trimming cost V 1 base and J 3 bases; bases outside gene matches: 8. The CDR3 DNA sequence: TGTGCCAGCAGCTTAGACGAAGCGGGAGAAAGCTACAATGAGCAGTTCTTC. Translating gives CASSLDEAGESYNEQFF.

The chain uses TRBV7-9 and TRBJ1-1; D uncertain. CDR1 and CDR2 (germline): SEHNR, FQNEAQ (reference sequence). There are 16 residues in the CDR3. V was trimmed by 5 bases and J by 0 bases, leaving 16 bases between them. The CDR3 region is CASSLRAGHLNTEAFF. The CDR3 nucleotides read TGTGCCAGCAGCCTGAGGGCCGGGCACCTGAACACTGAAGCTTTCTTT.

This clone appeared a few times. At one end, the junction sequence differs from germline, possibly due to a read error. J is TRBJ2-2 and V is TRBV2, with D possibly being TRBD2 (5 bases). Germline assignment: CDR1 SNHLY and CDR2 FYNNEI. The CDR3 extends over 16 amino acids. The CDR3 DNA reads TGTGCCAAGTCGGCCGACACCACATTGGAACACCGGGGAGCTGTTTTT. Amino acids: CAKSADTTLEHRGAVF.

The CDR3 DNA reads as TGTGCCAGCAGTTCCCGGACTAGCGGGAGGGGCGAGGAGCTGTTTTTT. Protein: CASSSRTSGRGEELFF. The genes are TRBV28 and TRBJ2-2; 15 nucleotides align to TRBD2. The CDR3 runs 16 residues. Germline V lookup: CDR1 MDHEN, CDR2 SYDVKM. Losses at the gene ends were 4 bases for V and 10 bases for J; bases not matched to a gene: 7.

This chain joins TRBV12-3 or TRBV12-4 and TRBJ1-1, with TRBD1 as a possible D gene (6 bases). Trimming removed 6 bases from V and 3 bases from J, with 11 bases in between. This CDR3 comprises 13 residues. The CDR3 here is CASSYRVDTEAFF. The CDR3 DNA reads TGTGCCAGCAGCTACAGGGTGGACACTGAAGCTTTCTTT.

The rearrangement joins TRBV27 to TRBJ2-3, with 9 bases that match TRBD2. The CDR3 covers 18 residues. V was clipped by 2 bases and J by 6 bases; unmatched bases: 15. CDR1 and CDR2 from the germline V gene are MNHEY and SMNVEV (reference sequence). CDR3 residues: CASSLRPGRAGGPDTQYF. CDR3 in DNA: TGTGCCAGCAGTTTAAGGCCCGGAAGGGCGGGAGGGCCCGATACGCAGTATTTT.